The 22 T cell receptor beta chains given below trace back to one sample, sequenced in a study of technical replicates of blood from a few donors. Here immunoSEQ multiplex PCR was the method, and the copy in TCRdb shows in-frame clones only, minus some. This table has about 82,000 clones, 96% appearing once. Input material: T cells isolated from PBMCs. All receptors come from a human donor in good health.

The genes are TRBV5-6 and TRBJ1-5, with 12 bases matching TRBD1. The CDR3 contains 16 residues. Trimming took 2 bases from V and 4 from J; bases not matched to a gene: 4. Germline V lookup: CDR1 SGHDT, CDR2 YYEEEE. The CDR3 nucleotides are TGTGCCAGCAGCTTAGGGGACAGGGGGCCAAATCAGCCCCAGCATTTT. This codes for CASSLGDRGPNQPQHF.

Worth noting for this clone: The sample contains more than one DNA sequence encoding this CDR3. V is TRBV2 and J is TRBJ2-7; D is perhaps TRBD1 (7 bases). Germline CDR1 SNHLY, CDR2 FYNNEI. The CDR3 extends over 13 amino acids. V lost 6 bases, J lost 4 bases, and 13 bases lay in between. The CDR3 sequence: CASSAGTAYEQYF. The CDR3 DNA sequence: TGTGCCAGCAGCGCGGGGACAGCTTACGAGCAGTACTTC.

V is TRBV7-9 and J is TRBJ1-4, with D possibly being TRBD1 (6 bases). V was clipped by 3 bases and J by 6 bases, with 17 bases between them. Germline V gives CDR1 SEHNR, CDR2 FQNEAQ (reference sequence). CDR3 length: 16 amino acids. The CDR3 sequence: CASSFFLGQKYEKLFF. Here the CDR3 DNA reads TGTGCCAGCAGCTTTTTTTTAGGACAGAAATATGAAAAACTGTTTTTT.

This chain uses TRBV5-1 with TRBJ1-5, with a tentative D call TRBD1 (6 bases). The CDR3 is 13 amino acids. V was cut by 5 bases and J by 4 bases, with 10 bases left in between. CDR1 and CDR2 (germline): SGHRS, YFSETQ. Here the CDR3 reads CASRQGVNQPQHF. CDR3 nucleotides: TGCGCCAGCAGACAGGGTGTAAATCAGCCCCAGCATTTT.

This chain links TRBV30 with TRBJ2-3; 9 bases align to TRBD2. V lost 3 bases to trimming and J lost 3 bases; unmatched junction nucleotides: 10. CDR1 is GTSNPN, CDR2 SVGIG, per germline (reference sequence). The CDR3 contains 16 residues. CDR3 bases: TGTGCCTGGAGCCTGGCCCTCGCGGGAGGGACAGATACGCAGTATTTT. Protein product: CAWSLALAGGTDTQYF.

The J gene is TRBJ1-1, the V gene TRBV5-1; D might be TRBD1 (5 bases). V shed 0 bases and J shed 4 bases, with 13 bases lying between them. Germline-derived CDR1 and CDR2 are SGHRS and YFSETQ. The CDR3 covers 15 residues. CDR3 DNA sequence: TGCGCCAGCAGCTTGGCCGGGGGTCAGGGCACTGAAGCTTTCTTT. This translates into CASSLAGGQGTEAFF.

The J gene is TRBJ2-3, the V gene TRBV15, with TRBD2 matching 7 bases. The J segment lost 4 bases and the V segment lost 6 bases, leaving 10 bases of the junction unmatched. The germline CDR1 and CDR2 sequences are LNHNV and YYDKDF (reference sequence). The CDR3 has 15 residues. The DNA for the CDR3 is TGTGCCACCAGTGGAGCGGGGTACGTGGCAGATACGCAGTATTTT. Translated: CATSGAGYVADTQYF. The whole variable domain, filled in from reference TRBV15 and TRBJ2-3, reads DAMVIQNPRYQVTQFGKPVTLSCSQTLNHNVMYWYQQKSSQAPKLLFHYYDKDFNNEADTPDNFQSRRPNTSFCFLDIRSPGLGDTAMYLCATSGAGYVADTQYFGPGTRLTVL.

V and J are TRBV9 and TRBJ2-2; a weak D match, TRBD1 (6 bases). The CDR3 runs to 17 residues. Germline values: CDR1 SGDLS, CDR2 YYNGEE. V lost 4 bases to trimming and J lost 5 bases, with 21 bases between them. The CDR3 spells CASSPQGPSENTGELFF. As DNA, the CDR3 is TGTGCCAGCAGCCCACAGGGACCGAGTGAAAATACCGGGGAGCTGTTTTTT.

This clone appeared a few times. The J gene is TRBJ1-5, the V gene TRBV6-1; 10 bases match TRBD1. Germline V gene data show CDR1 as MNHNS and CDR2 as SASEGT. There are 15 residues in the CDR3. V dropped 9 bases and J dropped 0; count of bases not matched to a gene: 5. Here the CDR3 DNA reads TGTGCCAGTAGGGACAGGGGCGTTAGCAATCAGCCCCAGCATTTT. Protein: CASRDRGVSNQPQHF.

The chain carries TRBV7-9 and TRBJ1-1; 10 positions agree with TRBD1. Unmatched junction bases numbered 7, after V lost 5 bases and J lost 1 base. The CDR3 consists of 16 residues. Germline V gene data show CDR1 as SEHNR and CDR2 as FQNEAQ (reference sequence). The CDR3 sequence: CASSHDRGPWNTEAFF. For the CDR3, the DNA is TGTGCCAGCAGCCATGACAGGGGGCCCTGGAACACTGAAGCTTTCTTT.

This CDR3 is CASSRTSGYEQYF. The CDR3 DNA is TGTGCCAGCAGCCGGACTAGCGGGTACGAGCAGTACTTC. The rearrangement links TRBV7-9 to TRBJ2-7; 11 bases map to TRBD2. With V trimmed by 5 bases and J by 4 bases, 1 base remained unmatched. CDR3 length: 13 residues. Germline V lookup: CDR1 SEHNR, CDR2 FQNEAQ (reference sequence).

The chain has TRBV6-1 and TRBJ1-2; the match to TRBD1 covers 8 bases. Per the germline V gene, CDR1 is MNHNS and CDR2 is SASEGT. After removal of 3 bases from V and 5 bases from J, the junction contained 11 bases not matched to a gene. The CDR3 is made up of 16 amino acids. The CDR3 here is CASSEIAAGQAYGYTF. The CDR3 region has the DNA TGTGCCAGCAGTGAGATCGCGGCGGGACAGGCATATGGCTACACCTTC.

This chain joins TRBV27 and TRBJ1-1; 12 nucleotides match TRBD1. Germline CDR1 reads MNHEY; CDR2 reads SMNVEV (reference sequence). This CDR3 region has 16 residues. V gave up 5 bases and J gave up 6 bases; unmatched junction bases: 10. The CDR3 is CASSPVIRDRGPEAFF. The DNA for the CDR3 is TGTGCCAGCAGTCCCGTTATACGGGACAGGGGGCCTGAAGCTTTCTTT.

The chain links TRBV13 to TRBJ2-7, with 8 nucleotides matching TRBD1. Trimming at V came to 3 bases and at J to 5 bases, leaving 9 bases not matched to a gene. The CDR3 loop spans 15 amino acids. Germline CDR1 is PRHDT and CDR2 is FYEKMQ (reference sequence). CDR3 sequence: CASSFIGQGKDEQYF. In nucleotides, the CDR3 is TGTGCCAGCAGCTTTATTGGACAGGGCAAGGACGAGCAGTACTTC.

The chain joins TRBV5-1 to TRBJ1-4; TRBD1 is a possible D gene (5 bases). This CDR3 spans 15 amino acids. Germline V lookup: CDR1 SGHRS, CDR2 YFSETQ. Trimming removed 9 bases at V and 4 bases at J, with 19 bases between. As DNA, the CDR3 is TGCGCCACCCGAAATCCCGGGACTGGTAATGAAAAACTGTTTTTT. This encodes CATRNPGTGNEKLFF.

The V and J genes are TRBV28 and TRBJ2-1; 8 nucleotides align to TRBD1. The CDR3 has 18 amino acids. Looked up from germline, CDR1 is MDHEN and CDR2 is SYDVKM. V lost 4 bases to trimming and J lost 2 bases; unmatched junction nucleotides: 13. CDR3 residues: CASSSPKEDREAYNEQFF. The DNA for the CDR3 is TGTGCCAGCAGTTCGCCCAAGGAGGACAGGGAGGCCTACAATGAGCAGTTCTTC. Full variable domain (missing parts from reference TRBV28 and TRBJ2-1): DVKVTQSSRYLVKRTGEKVFLECVQDMDHENMFWYRQDPGLGLRLIYFSYDVKMKEKGDIPEGYSVSREKKERFSLILESASTNQTSMYLCASSSPKEDREAYNEQFFGPGTRLTVL.

The chain's CDR3 is CASTSRERGSYEQYF. CDR3 nucleotides: TGTGCCAGCACCTCACGGGAGAGGGGCTCCTACGAGCAGTACTTC. J is TRBJ2-7 and V is TRBV6-5; maybe TRBD2 (6 bases). From germline, CDR1 is MNHEY and CDR2 SVGAGI. The CDR3 consists of 15 residues. The V end lost 7 bases, the J end lost 0 bases, and 16 bases lay between the germline ends.

The chain combines TRBV19 with TRBJ2-6; possible D gene TRBD2, 5 bases. Germline CDR1 and CDR2: LNHDA and SQIVND (reference sequence). This CDR3 is 14 amino acids long. The V end was cut by 7 bases, the J end by 2 bases, with 9 bases between. The CDR3 nucleotides read TGTGCCAGTATTAGCGCTCCTGGGGCCAACGTCCTGACTTTC. Protein product: CASISAPGANVLTF.

This clone has only one observation. The rearrangement uses TRBV12-5 and TRBJ2-1, with 7 bases lining up with TRBD1. This CDR3 has 15 amino acids. Trimming removed 0 bases from V and 8 bases from J; junction bases left unmatched: 7. Germline lookup yields CDR1 LGHNT and CDR2 FRNRAP. CDR3 sequence: CASGLVGTAVDEQFF. CDR3 coding DNA: TGTGCTAGTGGTTTGGTAGGGACAGCAGTTGATGAGCAGTTCTTC.

The CDR3 reads CASSLIAGGADTQYF. The CDR3, as DNA: TGTGCCAGCAGCTTAATAGCGGGAGGTGCAGATACGCAGTATTTT. The chain is built from TRBV7-3 and TRBJ2-3; 10 nucleotides match TRBD2. Germline assignment: CDR1 SGHTA and CDR2 FQGTGA. This CDR3 region has 15 residues. V lost 1 base and J lost 4; bases outside the gene matches: 2.

The CDR3 loop is CASSRGKETQYF. Written as DNA, the CDR3 is TGTGCCAGCAGCCGGGGGAAAGAGACCCAGTACTTC. J is TRBJ2-5 and V is TRBV25-1; tentative D call: TRBD2 (6 bases). CDR1 is MGHDK and CDR2 is SYGVNS in the germline V gene. The germline V and J ends were trimmed by 6 bases and 3 bases, with 8 bases remaining between them. The CDR3 spans 12 residues.

The rearrangement links TRBV2 to TRBJ2-7, with TRBD2 identical over 12 bases. V trimming: 3 bases; J trimming: 4 bases; junction bases outside the gene matches: 1. Germline CDR1 SNHLY, CDR2 FYNNEI. CDR3 length: 14 residues. In DNA form, the CDR3 reads TGTGCCAGCAGTGATACTAGCGGGAGGTACGAGCAGTACTTC. It yields the protein CASSDTSGRYEQYF.